This TCR beta chain is from a study of STAT3 mutations in large granular lymphocyte leukemia. Turning to this clone: The antigen is unknown.

Germline lookup yields CDR1 SGHTA and CDR2 FQGNSA. There are 16 residues in the CDR3. Trimming cost V 2 bases and J 10 bases, with 21 bases left between them. Sequenced by immunoSEQ multiplex PCR; TCRdb stores in-frame clones only, minus some. The sample consists of approximately 30,000 clones, approximately 80% of them appearing once. Study-wide findings and caveats: Samples missed the first appearance of the clone. Every T-LGLL patient had at least one immunodominant TCRbeta clonotype.

Sequencing used peripheral blood mononuclear cells. This chain links TRBV7-2 with TRBJ2-1; D remains ambiguous. This TCR derives from a woman in her fifties or sixties with T-cell large granular lymphocyte leukemia. Some clones in this sample may be carry-over from other donors' samples. The CDR3 DNA follows: TGTGCCAGCAGCTTAAGGTGGGGTCCTTCCTCCAGGGAGCAGTTCTTC. Its translation: CASSLRWGPSSREQFF.